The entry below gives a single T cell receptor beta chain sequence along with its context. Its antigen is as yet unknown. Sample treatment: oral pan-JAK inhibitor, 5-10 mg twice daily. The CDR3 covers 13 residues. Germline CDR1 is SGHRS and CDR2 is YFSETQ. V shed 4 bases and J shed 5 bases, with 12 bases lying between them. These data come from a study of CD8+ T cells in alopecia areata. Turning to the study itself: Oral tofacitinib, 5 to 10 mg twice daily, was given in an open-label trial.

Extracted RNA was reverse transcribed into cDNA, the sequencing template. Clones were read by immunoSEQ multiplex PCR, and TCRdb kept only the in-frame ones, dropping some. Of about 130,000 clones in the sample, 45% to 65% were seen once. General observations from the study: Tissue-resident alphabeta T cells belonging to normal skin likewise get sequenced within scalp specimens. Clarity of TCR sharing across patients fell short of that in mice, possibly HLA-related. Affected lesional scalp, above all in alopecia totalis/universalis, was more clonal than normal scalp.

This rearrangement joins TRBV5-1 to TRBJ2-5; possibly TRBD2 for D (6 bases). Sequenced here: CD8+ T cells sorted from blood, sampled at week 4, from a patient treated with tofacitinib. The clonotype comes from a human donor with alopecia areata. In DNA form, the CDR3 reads TGCGCCAGCAGCATGGCAGGGAGGGAGACCCAGTACTTC. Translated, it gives CASSMAGRETQYF. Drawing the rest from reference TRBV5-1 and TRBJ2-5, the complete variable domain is KAGVTQTPRYLIKTRGQQVTLSCSPISGHRSVSWYQQTPGQGLQFLFEYFSETQRNKGNFPGRFSGRQFSNSRSEMNVSTLELGDSALYLCASSMAGRETQYFGPGTRLLVL.